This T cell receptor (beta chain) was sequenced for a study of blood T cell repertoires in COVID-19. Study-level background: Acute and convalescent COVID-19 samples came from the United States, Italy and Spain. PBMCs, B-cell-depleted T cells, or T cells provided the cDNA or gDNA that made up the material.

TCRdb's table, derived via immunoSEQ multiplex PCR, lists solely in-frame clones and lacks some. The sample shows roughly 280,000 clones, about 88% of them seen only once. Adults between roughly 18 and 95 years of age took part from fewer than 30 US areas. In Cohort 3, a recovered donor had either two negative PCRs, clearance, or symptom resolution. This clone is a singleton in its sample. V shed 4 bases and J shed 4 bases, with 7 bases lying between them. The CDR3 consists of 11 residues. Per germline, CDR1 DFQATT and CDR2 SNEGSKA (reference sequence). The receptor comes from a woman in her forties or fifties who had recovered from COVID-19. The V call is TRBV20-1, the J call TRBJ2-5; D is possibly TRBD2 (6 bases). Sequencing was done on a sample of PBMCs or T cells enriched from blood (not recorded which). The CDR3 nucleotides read TGCAGTGCTACTAGCGTAGAGACCCAGTACTTC. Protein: CSATSVETQYF.